This T cell receptor (beta chain) stems from a study of follicular helper T cells after annual influenza vaccination. Study conclusions and caveats: Plasmablast frequency change correlated with clonality change in ICOS+CD38+ cTfh.

Time point meaning: 2015-2016 season, pre-vaccination. Note on this clone: What it binds is not known.

TCRB was sequenced at Survey level resolution. Repertoires were generated with immunoSEQ multiplex PCR, while TCRdb's copy carries only in-frame clones and drops some. The sample includes roughly 6,100 clones, 82% of them seen just once. CDR1 and CDR2 (germline): LNHDA, SQIVND (reference sequence). The CDR3 loop spans 13 amino acids. The germline V and J ends were trimmed by 0 bases and 2 bases, with 4 bases remaining between them. The source is an adult who received the influenza vaccine. The sample was CXCR5- memory CD4+ T cells sorted from blood, taken on the day of influenza vaccination. V is TRBV19 and J is TRBJ1-1; D ambiguous. The DNA for the CDR3 is TGTGCCAGTAGTATAGAGTTTAACACTGAAGCTTTCTTT. Protein: CASSIEFNTEAFF.